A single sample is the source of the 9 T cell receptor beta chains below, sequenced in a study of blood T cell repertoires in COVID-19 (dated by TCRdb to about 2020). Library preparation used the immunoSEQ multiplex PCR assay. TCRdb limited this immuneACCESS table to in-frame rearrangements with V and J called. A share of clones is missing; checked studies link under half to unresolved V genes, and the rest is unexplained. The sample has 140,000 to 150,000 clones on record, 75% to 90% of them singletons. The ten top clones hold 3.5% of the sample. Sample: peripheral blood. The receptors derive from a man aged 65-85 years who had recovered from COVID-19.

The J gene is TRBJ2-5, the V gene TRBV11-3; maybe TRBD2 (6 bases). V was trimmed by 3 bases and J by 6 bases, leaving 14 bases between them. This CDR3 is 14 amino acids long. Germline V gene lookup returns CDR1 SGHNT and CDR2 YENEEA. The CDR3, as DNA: TGTGCCAGCAGCTTGGGAGGCTCAGCACAGACCCAGTACTTC. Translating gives CASSLGGSAQTQYF.

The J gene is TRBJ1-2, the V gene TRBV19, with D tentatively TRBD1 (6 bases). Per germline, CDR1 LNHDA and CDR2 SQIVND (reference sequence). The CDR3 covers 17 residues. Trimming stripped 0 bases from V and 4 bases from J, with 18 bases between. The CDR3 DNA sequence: TGTGCCAGTAGTATAGATCGCGACCCCAGGGGCTCCTATGGCTACACCTTC. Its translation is CASSIDRDPRGSYGYTF. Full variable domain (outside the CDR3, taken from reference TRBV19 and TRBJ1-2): DGGITQSPKYLFRKEGQNVTLSCEQNLNHDAMYWYRQDPGQGLRLIYYSQIVNDFQKGDIAEGYSVSREKKESFPLTVTSAQKNPTAFYLCASSIDRDPRGSYGYTFGSGTRLTVV.

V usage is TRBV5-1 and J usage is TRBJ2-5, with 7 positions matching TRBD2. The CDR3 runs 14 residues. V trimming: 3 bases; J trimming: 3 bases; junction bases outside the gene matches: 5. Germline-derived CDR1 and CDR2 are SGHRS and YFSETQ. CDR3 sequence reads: CASSSRGGEETQYF. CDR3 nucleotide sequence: TGCGCCAGCAGCTCACGCGGGGGTGAAGAGACCCAGTACTTC.

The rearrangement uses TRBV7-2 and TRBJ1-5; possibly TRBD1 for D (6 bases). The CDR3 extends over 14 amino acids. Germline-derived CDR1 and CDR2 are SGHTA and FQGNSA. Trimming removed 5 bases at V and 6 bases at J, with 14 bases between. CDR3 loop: CASSPRGGFQPQHF. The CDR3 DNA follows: TGTGCCAGCAGCCCACGGGGGGGCTTTCAGCCCCAGCATTTT.

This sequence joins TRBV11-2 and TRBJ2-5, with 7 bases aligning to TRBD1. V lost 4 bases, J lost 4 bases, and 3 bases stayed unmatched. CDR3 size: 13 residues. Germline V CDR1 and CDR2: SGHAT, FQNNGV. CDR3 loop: CASSSYRGETQYF. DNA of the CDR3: TGTGCCAGCAGCTCCTACAGGGGAGAGACCCAGTACTTC. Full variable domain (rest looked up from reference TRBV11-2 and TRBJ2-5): EAGVAQSPRYKIIEKRQSVAFWCNPISGHATLYWYQQILGQGPKLLIQFQNNGVVDDSQLPKDRFSAERLKGVDSTLKIQPAKLEDSAVYLCASSSYRGETQYFGPGTRLLVL.

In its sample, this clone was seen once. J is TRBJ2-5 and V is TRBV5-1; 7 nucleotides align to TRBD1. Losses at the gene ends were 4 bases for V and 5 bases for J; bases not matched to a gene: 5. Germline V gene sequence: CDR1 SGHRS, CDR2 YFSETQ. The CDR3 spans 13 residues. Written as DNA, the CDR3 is TGCGCCAGCAGCGTTACAGGGGACGAGACCCAGTACTTC. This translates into CASSVTGDETQYF.

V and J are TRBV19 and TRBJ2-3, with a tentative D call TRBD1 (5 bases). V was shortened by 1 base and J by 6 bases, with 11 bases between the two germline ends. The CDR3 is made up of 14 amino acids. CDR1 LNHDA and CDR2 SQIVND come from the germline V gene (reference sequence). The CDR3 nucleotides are TGTGCCAGTAGTATAGGGGATAAGGGGGATACGCAGTATTTT. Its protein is CASSIGDKGDTQYF.

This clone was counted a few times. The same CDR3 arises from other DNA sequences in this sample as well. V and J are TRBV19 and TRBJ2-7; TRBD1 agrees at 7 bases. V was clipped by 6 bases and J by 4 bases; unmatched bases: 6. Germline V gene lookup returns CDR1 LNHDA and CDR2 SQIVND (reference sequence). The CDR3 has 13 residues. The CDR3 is CASSGDRAYEQYF. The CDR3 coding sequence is TGTGCCAGTAGCGGTGACAGGGCTTACGAGCAGTACTTC.

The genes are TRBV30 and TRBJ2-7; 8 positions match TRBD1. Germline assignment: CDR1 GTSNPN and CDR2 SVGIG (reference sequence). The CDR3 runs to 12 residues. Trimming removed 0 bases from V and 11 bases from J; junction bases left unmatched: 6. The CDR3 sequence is CAWSVSGGSEYF. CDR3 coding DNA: TGTGCCTGGAGTGTATCAGGGGGCTCGGAGTACTTC.